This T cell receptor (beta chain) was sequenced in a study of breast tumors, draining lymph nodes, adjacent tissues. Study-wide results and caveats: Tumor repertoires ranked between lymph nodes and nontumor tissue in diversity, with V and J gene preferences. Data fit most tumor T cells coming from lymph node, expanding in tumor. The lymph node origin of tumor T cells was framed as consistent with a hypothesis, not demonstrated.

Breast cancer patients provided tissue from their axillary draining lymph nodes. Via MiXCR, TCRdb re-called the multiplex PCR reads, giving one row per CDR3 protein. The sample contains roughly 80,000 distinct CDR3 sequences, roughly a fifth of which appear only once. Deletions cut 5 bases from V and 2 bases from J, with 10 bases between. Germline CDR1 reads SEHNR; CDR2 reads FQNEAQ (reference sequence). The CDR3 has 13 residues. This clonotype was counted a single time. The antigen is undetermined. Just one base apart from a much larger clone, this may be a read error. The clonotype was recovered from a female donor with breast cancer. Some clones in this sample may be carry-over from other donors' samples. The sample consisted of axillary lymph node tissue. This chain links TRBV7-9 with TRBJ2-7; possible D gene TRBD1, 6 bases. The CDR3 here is CASSADSAYEQYF. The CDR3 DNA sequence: TGTGCCAGCAGCGCGGACAGCGCCTACGAGCAGTACTTC.